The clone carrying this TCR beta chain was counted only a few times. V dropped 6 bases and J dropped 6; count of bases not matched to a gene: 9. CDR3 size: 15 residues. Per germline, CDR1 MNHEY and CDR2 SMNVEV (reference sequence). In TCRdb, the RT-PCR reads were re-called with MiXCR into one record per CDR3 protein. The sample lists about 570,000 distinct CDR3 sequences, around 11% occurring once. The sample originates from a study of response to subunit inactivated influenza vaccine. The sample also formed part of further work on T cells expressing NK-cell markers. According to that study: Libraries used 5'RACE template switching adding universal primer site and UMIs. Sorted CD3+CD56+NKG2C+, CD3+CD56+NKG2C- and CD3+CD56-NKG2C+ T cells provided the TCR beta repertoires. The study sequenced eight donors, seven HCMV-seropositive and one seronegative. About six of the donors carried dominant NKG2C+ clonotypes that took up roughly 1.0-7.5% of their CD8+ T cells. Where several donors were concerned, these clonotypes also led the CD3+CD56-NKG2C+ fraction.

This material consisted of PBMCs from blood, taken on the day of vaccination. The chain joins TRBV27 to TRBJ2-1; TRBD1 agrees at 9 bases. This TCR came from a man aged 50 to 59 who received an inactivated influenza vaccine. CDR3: CASRAGTGSTNEQFF. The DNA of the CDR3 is TGTGCCAGCAGGGCCGGGACAGGGAGTACCAATGAGCAGTTCTTC.